These 16 T cell receptor beta chains were sequenced from one sample in a study of blood T cell repertoires in COVID-19. Clones were read by immunoSEQ multiplex PCR, and TCRdb kept only the in-frame ones, dropping some. The table shows 300,000 to 350,000 clones, with about 87% occurring only once. Sequenced input: peripheral blood. The receptors here all came from a woman between 45 and 65 years old with COVID-19, enrolled during active disease.

The chain joins TRBV6-5 to TRBJ2-1; possibly TRBD2 for D (6 bases). The CDR3 consists of 15 residues. Trimming took 6 bases from V and 4 from J, leaving 16 bases between them. The V gene's germline CDR1 is MNHEY and CDR2 SVGAGI. CDR3: CASSTNSGSYNEQFF. As DNA, the CDR3 is TGTGCCAGCAGCACTAACAGCGGGTCGTACAATGAGCAGTTCTTC.

The chain links TRBV29-1 to TRBJ1-2; 12 bases line up with TRBD1. Germline V gene lookup returns CDR1 SQVTM and CDR2 ANQGSEA. J gave up 4 bases and V 0 bases, and 3 bases lay outside the gene matches. The CDR3 sequence is 15 residues long. CDR3 sequence: CSVEDLGQGAYGYTF. For the CDR3, the DNA is TGCAGCGTTGAAGATCTGGGACAGGGGGCCTATGGCTACACCTTC.

The rearrangement joins TRBV7-3 to TRBJ2-7; 10 bases are shared with TRBD1. With 5 bases clipped from V and 3 bases from J, the junction kept 4 bases outside the gene matches. This CDR3 spans 14 amino acids. Germline assignment: CDR1 SGHTA and CDR2 FQGTGA. The CDR3 protein is CASSPGTGDYEQYF. The CDR3, as DNA: TGTGCCAGCAGCCCCGGGACAGGGGACTACGAGCAGTACTTC.

The chain's CDR3 is CASSLASTGALYGYTF. CDR3 DNA sequence: TGTGCCAGCAGCTTGGCCTCTACGGGAGCTCTATATGGCTACACCTTC. The chain joins TRBV5-6 to TRBJ1-2, with no clear D. With 0 bases removed from V and 5 bases from J, the gap between germline ends came to 17 bases. The CDR3 consists of 16 residues. Germline V lookup: CDR1 SGHDT, CDR2 YYEEEE.

The chain combines TRBV29-1 with TRBJ1-2, with D possibly TRBD1 on 5 matching bases. This CDR3 spans 14 amino acids. Looked up from germline, CDR1 is SQVTM and CDR2 is ANQGSEA. Trimming removed 8 bases at V and 5 bases at J, with 21 bases between. CDR3 in DNA: TGCAGCATTCTTCAAGGGACTCTTCGTTATGGCTACACCTTC. Encoded protein: CSILQGTLRYGYTF.

The CDR3 DNA follows: TGTGCCAGCAGCTTAGGAGTGGACAGGGAGCAGTTCTTC. This gives the protein CASSLGVDREQFF. J is TRBJ2-1 and V is TRBV11-2; 7 positions match TRBD1. The CDR3 is 13 amino acids. Losses at the gene ends were 1 base for V and 10 bases for J; bases not matched to a gene: 4. Looked up from germline, CDR1 is SGHAT and CDR2 is FQNNGV.

This clone turned up a few times. Other nucleotide sequences in the sample specify the same CDR3. V and J are TRBV5-5 and TRBJ2-7; TRBD1 aligns across 8 bases. Germline loops: CDR1 SGHKS, CDR2 YYEKEE (reference sequence). The CDR3 runs to 14 residues. V lost 2 bases, J lost 1 base, and 2 bases stayed unmatched. CDR3: CASSFGTGSYEQYF. The CDR3 DNA follows: TGTGCCAGCAGCTTCGGGACAGGTTCCTACGAGCAGTACTTC.

This chain joins TRBV6-1 and TRBJ1-1, with D possibly TRBD1 on 5 matching bases. CDR3 length: 15 amino acids. Germline values: CDR1 MNHNS, CDR2 SASEGT. V shed 3 bases and J shed 0 bases, with 11 bases lying between them. The CDR3 sequence: CASSDNRRLNTEAFF. The CDR3 DNA reads as TGTGCCAGCAGTGATAACAGGCGTCTGAACACTGAAGCTTTCTTT.

The rearrangement uses TRBV11-2 and TRBJ2-7, with a possible D match to TRBD2 (6 bases). CDR3 size: 18 residues. Trimming pared 2 bases from V and 3 bases from J, leaving 23 bases between. The V gene's germline CDR1 is SGHAT and CDR2 FQNNGV. This CDR3 reads CASSLNTVSFAGSYEQYF. The CDR3 bases are TGTGCCAGCAGCTTAAATACAGTCAGCTTTGCGGGAAGCTACGAGCAGTACTTC.

The chain couples TRBV2 to TRBJ2-3; TRBD1 matches at 7 bases. Germline CDR1 reads SNHLY; CDR2 reads FYNNEI. The CDR3 spans 16 residues. Trimming took 3 bases from V and 4 from J; bases not matched to a gene: 10. CDR3 nucleotides: TGTGCCAGCAGTGATTGGAACAGGGGTTCCGCAGATACGCAGTATTTT. This translates into CASSDWNRGSADTQYF.

This chain connects TRBV25-1 to TRBJ2-1, with D perhaps TRBD2 (6 bases). CDR3 size: 13 residues. The germline V and J ends were trimmed by 5 bases and 9 bases, with 14 bases remaining between them. Germline CDR1 reads MGHDK; CDR2 reads SYGVNS. The CDR3 DNA sequence: TGTGCCAGCAGTTGGGGGAGGCCCAGTGAGCAGTTCTTC. Protein product: CASSWGRPSEQFF.

This chain connects TRBV18 to TRBJ1-1, with 9 positions matching TRBD1. This CDR3 has 14 amino acids. The V gene end was trimmed by 5 bases and the J gene end by 1 base; junction bases not matched to a gene: 2. Germline V gene lookup returns CDR1 KGHSH and CDR2 LQKENI. DNA for the CDR3: TGTGCCAGCTCAGGACAGGGGCGGAACACTGAAGCTTTCTTT. This sequence encodes CASSGQGRNTEAFF.

V gene TRBV4-3 combines with J gene TRBJ2-1; TRBD1 agrees at 7 bases. The CDR3 totals 14 residues. J gave up 9 bases and V 1 base, and 6 bases lay outside the gene matches. Germline V gene data show CDR1 as LGHNA and CDR2 as YSLEER. The CDR3 nucleotides are TGCGCCAGCAGCCAAGTCGCTGACAGGGCTGAGCAGTTCTTC. It encodes CASSQVADRAEQFF.

CDR3 in DNA: TGTGCCAGCAGTGAGGCACGTGCTAGGGAAAAACTGTTTTTT. It yields the protein CASSEARAREKLFF. The chain joins TRBV25-1 to TRBJ1-4, with D unclear. Germline V CDR1 and CDR2: MGHDK, SYGVNS. V lost 3 bases and J 8 bases, leaving 13 bases between the germline ends. The CDR3 length is 14 residues.

The chain has TRBV19 and TRBJ2-2; the D gene is possibly TRBD1 (6 bases). The CDR3 contains 15 residues. From germline, CDR1 is LNHDA and CDR2 SQIVND (reference sequence). With 6 bases removed from V and 7 bases from J, the gap between germline ends came to 18 bases. As DNA, the CDR3 is TGTGCCAGTAGCCCCTGGGCAGGGGTGGGCGGGGAGCTGTTTTTT. This codes for CASSPWAGVGGELFF.

The V and J genes are TRBV5-4 and TRBJ1-1; D not certain. The germline CDR1 and CDR2 sequences are SGHNT and YYREEE (reference sequence). V lost 4 bases and J lost 1, with 11 bases in between. The CDR3 is 14 residues long. The CDR3 loop reads CASSIQPRNTEAFF. In DNA, the CDR3 is TGTGCCAGCAGCATCCAACCCAGGAACACTGAAGCTTTCTTT.